This is a list of T cell receptor beta chains from one sample in a study of T cell responses to AZD1222 COVID-19 vaccine. Assay used: immunoSEQ multiplex PCR; TCRdb lists only in-frame clones, some missing. Among more than 100,000 clones listed, almost 95% were seen once. The material was peripheral blood, obtained on day 0 of AZD1222 vaccination. These receptor sequences come from an adult in good health. CDR3s include the opening cysteine and the closing phenylalanine or tryptophan. The D gene is left open where the match is weak. Some rows mark clone size as missing; the rest say once, few, many or name a class of expanded clone.

>once|TRBD1|TRBV20-1|TRBJ1-2
CSASKQGAHGYTF
TGCAGTGCTAGTAAACAGGGGGCACATGGCTACACCTTC
>-|TRBD1|TRBV19|TRBJ2-2
CASSMIPGTDLTGELFF
TGTGCCAGTAGTATGATCCCCGGGACAGACCTTACCGGGGAGCTGTTTTTT
>few|TRBD1|TRBV30|TRBJ1-5
CAWSPQGDQPQHF
TGTGCCTGGAGTCCACAGGGGGATCAGCCCCAGCATTTT
>-|-|TRBV7-3|TRBJ1-1
CASSVTGIDTEAFF
TGTGCCAGCAGCGTTACAGGGATAGACACTGAAGCTTTCTTT
>-|-|TRBV9|TRBJ1-1
CASSPRRSMNTEAFF
TGTGCCAGCAGCCCCCGCCGATCAATGAACACTGAAGCTTTCTTT
>-|TRBD1|TRBV10-3|TRBJ1-2
CAISETGDKGYTF
TGTGCCATCAGTGAAACAGGGGATAAAGGCTACACCTTC
>-|-|TRBV6-5|TRBJ1-6
CASSYSEQGSSPLHF
TGTGCCAGCAGTTACTCGGAGCAGGGGAGCTCACCCCTCCACTTT
>-|TRBD2|TRBV19|TRBJ2-1
CASSIGLGAGGSYNEQFF
TGTGCCAGTAGTATAGGTTTAGGGGCGGGAGGGTCCTACAATGAGCAGTTCTTC
>-|TRBD1|TRBV2|TRBJ1-5
CASSGTGVRNQPQHF
TGTGCCAGCAGTGGGACAGGGGTTCGCAATCAGCCCCAGCATTTT
>-|-|TRBV27|TRBJ1-2
CASSPGPQTWYGYTF
TGTGCCAGCAGTCCCGGACCCCAGACCTGGTATGGCTACACCTTC
>-|TRBD2|TRBV4-3|TRBJ2-2
CASSQSGTSGIHTGELFF
TGCGCCAGCAGCCAATCCGGGACTAGCGGGATTCACACCGGGGAGCTGTTTTTT
>-|-|TRBV20-1|TRBJ2-3
CSARVADTQYF
TGCAGTGCTAGGGTGGCAGATACGCAGTATTTT
>-|TRBD2|TRBV5-1|TRBJ2-2
CASTGTSGTSTGELFF
TGCGCCAGCACGGGGACTAGCGGGACGTCTACCGGGGAGCTGTTTTTT
>-|-|TRBV7-2|TRBJ2-2
CASSLGGVNTGELFF
TGTGCCAGCAGCTTAGGCGGAGTCAACACCGGGGAGCTGTTTTTT
>-|TRBD2|TRBV19|TRBJ2-5
CASSMGTSGVETQYF
TGTGCCAGTAGTATGGGGACTAGCGGGGTCGAGACCCAGTACTTC
>-|-|TRBV28|TRBJ1-1
CASRGAGELAFF
TGTGCCAGCAGGGGAGCAGGGGAGTTGGCTTTCTTT
>-|TRBD2|TRBV4-1|TRBJ2-2
CASSQVLRLALLRTGELFF
TGCGCCAGCAGCCAAGTCCTTCGACTAGCCCTTCTGAGGACCGGGGAGCTGTTTTTT
>-|-|TRBV3-1/TRBV3-2|TRBJ1-4
CASSQGKGALGEKLFF
TGTGCCAGCAGCCAAGGGAAAGGGGCTCTCGGGGAAAAACTGTTTTTT
>-|-|TRBV7-3|TRBJ2-3
CASSQNTDTQYF
TGTGCCAGCAGCCAAAATACAGATACGCAGTATTTT
>-|-|TRBV27|TRBJ2-4
CASIGLAKNIQYF
TGTGCCAGCATCGGGCTGGCCAAAAACATTCAGTACTTC
>-|-|TRBV2|TRBJ1-5
CASRDTYSNQPQHF
TGTGCCAGCAGGGACACCTATAGCAATCAGCCCCAGCATTTT
>-|-|TRBV4-2|TRBJ1-5
CASSPSLHTVGQPQHF
TGTGCCAGCAGCCCCTCCCTTCACACGGTTGGTCAGCCCCAGCATTTT
>-|-|TRBV12-3/TRBV12-4|TRBJ1-2
CASSLWGDGYTF
TGTGCCAGCAGTCTCTGGGGGGATGGCTACACCTTC
>-|-|TRBV6-1|TRBJ2-7
CASSPTTGPYEQYF
TGTGCCAGCAGCCCAACGACAGGCCCCTACGAGCAGTACTTC
>once|TRBD1|TRBV7-9|TRBJ1-1
CASTLAGTGGIEAFF
TGTGCCAGCACCTTAGCCGGGACAGGGGGAATTGAAGCTTTCTTT
>-|TRBD2|TRBV5-1|TRBJ2-1
CASRDGRASYNEQFF
TGCGCCAGCCGCGACGGGAGGGCCTCTTACAATGAGCAGTTCTTC
>-|-|TRBV6-5|TRBJ1-2
CASSYRRGAGGYTF
TGTGCCAGCAGTTACCGGAGAGGGGCTGGCGGCTACACCTTC
>-|TRBD1|TRBV2|TRBJ1-1
CASSATGEGTEAFF
TGTGCCAGCAGTGCGACAGGGGAGGGGACTGAAGCTTTCTTT
>-|-|TRBV7-9|TRBJ2-4
CASSLGGVGGKNIQYF
TGTGCCAGCAGCTTAGGCGGCGTGGGTGGCAAAAACATTCAGTACTTC
>once|TRBD2|TRBV3-1/TRBV3-2|TRBJ2-7
CASRPTSGGVGEQYF
TGTGCCAGCAGACCGACTAGCGGGGGGGTCGGAGAGCAGTACTTC
>-|-|TRBV10-1|TRBJ1-3
CASSEQVGSGNTIYF
TGCGCCAGCAGTGAGCAAGTGGGTTCTGGAAACACCATATATTTT
>-|-|TRBV25-1|TRBJ1-1
CASSQTGNTEAFF
TGTGCCAGCAGCCAAACAGGGAACACTGAAGCTTTCTTT